These T cell receptor beta chains were read from a single sample in a study of CXCR3-negative and CXCR3-positive naive CD8 T cells. TCRdb re-called the 5' RACE reads; one entry per CDR3 protein, DNA not given. The sample table includes 6,000 or so distinct CDR3 sequences. The material sequenced was naive CXCR3+ CD8+ T cells from blood. Source of these receptors: a human donor in good health. Some clones in this sample may be carry-over from other donors' samples. The CDR3 runs from the conserved cysteine through the conserved F or W. Expanded clones get a size class; other rows say once, few or many, or leave the size out.

CASSLAGRSAKNIQYF,medium-sized,TRBJ2-4,TRBV5-6
CASSLRDPRGVGEQFF,medium-sized,TRBJ2-1,TRBV18
CASSLDSDFNTEAFF,NA,TRBJ1-1,TRBV28
CSAGDSRGGYTF,NA,TRBJ1-2,TRBV20-1
CASSEYNRDGEQYF,NA,TRBJ2-7,TRBV25-1
CATSRETENYGYTF,medium-sized,TRBJ1-2,TRBV15
CATSRAPEGNTEAFF,NA,TRBJ1-1,TRBV15
CASSQSRLIEQYF,NA,TRBJ2-7,TRBV16
CSVVENSNYHTGELFF,NA,TRBJ2-2,TRBV29-1
CSVERGGKTTDTQYF,medium-sized,TRBJ2-3,TRBV29-1
CASSFPFSSGTGELFF,medium-sized,TRBJ2-2,TRBV7-6
CSARVVTSYNEQFF,NA,TRBJ2-1,TRBV20-1
CASSGGQESSPLHF,NA,TRBJ1-6,TRBV6-5
CSVGGQHTEAFF,medium-sized,TRBJ1-1,TRBV29-1
CASSSTSGSGYEQFF,NA,TRBJ2-1,TRBV7-2
CAAESTDTQYF,NA,TRBJ2-3,TRBV2
CASSQVQGRYNEQFF,medium-sized,TRBJ2-1,TRBV14
CSVAPAGGTDTQYF,NA,TRBJ2-3,TRBV29-1
CAISDDSSEAFF,NA,TRBJ1-1,TRBV10-3
CSAAHSTGGSYEQYF,medium-sized,TRBJ2-7,TRBV20-1
CASSLTELNEQFF,medium-sized,TRBJ2-1,TRBV5-1
CASSLGGEQETQYF,NA,TRBJ2-5,TRBV5-4
CASRAPGQAIGDTQYF,NA,TRBJ2-3,TRBV2
CASSHGTGKYF,NA,TRBJ2-3,TRBV5-1
CASSPQNRGSYEQYF,NA,TRBJ2-7,TRBV3-1
CASSQDSLAGVYEQYF,NA,TRBJ2-7,TRBV3-1
CASSLNAGGYQETQYF,NA,TRBJ2-5,TRBV11-2
CASSLRTPVAELPYEQYF,NA,TRBJ2-7,TRBV5-1
CASSSGQQAYNEQFF,NA,TRBJ2-1,TRBV28
CASSSGIWQEGYREQYF,medium-sized,TRBJ2-7,TRBV6-5
CSVEGGDRYEQYF,NA,TRBJ2-7,TRBV29-1
CSVVGQHYNEQFF,medium-sized,TRBJ2-1,TRBV29-1
CASSLGRRLTYEQYF,NA,TRBJ2-7,TRBV5-6
CSVDNVGLAGARTQYF,medium-sized,TRBJ2-3,TRBV29-1
CASSVIAGLGLHEQYF,NA,TRBJ2-7,TRBV2
CASSSSPQNTSGRVNEQFF,NA,TRBJ2-1,TRBV28
CASSLAGVTGGRGTEAFF,NA,TRBJ1-1,TRBV5-1
CSARPLDYNEQFF,medium-sized,TRBJ2-1,TRBV20-1
CASSWDDNEQFF,NA,TRBJ2-1,TRBV2